Listed below are T cell receptor beta chains from one sample, sequenced in a study of blood T cell repertoires in COVID-19. Assay: immunoSEQ multiplex PCR; the TCRdb copy retains only in-frame clones and omits some. Of about 180,000 clones listed, approximately 87% are singletons. Sequencing was performed on peripheral blood. These TCRs come from a man between 65 and 85 years old with active or convalescent COVID-19. CDR3s include the opening cysteine and the closing phenylalanine or tryptophan. The order of the fields is clone size, D gene, V gene, J gene, CDR3 DNA, CDR3 protein. A D gene is named only where the DNA matches it firmly. Size values are once, few and many counts, or a class for expanded clones, and some rows have none.

few,TRBD1,TRBV6-2/TRBV6-3,TRBJ2-1,TGTGCCAGCAGCGCCACCCCAGACAGGGTTCTTAGGGATGAGCAGTTCTTC,CASSATPDRVLRDEQFF
few,.,TRBV5-4,TRBJ2-5,TGTGCCAGCAGCACCGGGGCAGGGGATCAAGAGACCCAGTACTTC,CASSTGAGDQETQYF
.,.,TRBV4-3,TRBJ1-2,TGCGCCAGCAGCCAAGGAGACAGATCCAACTATGGCTACACCTTC,CASSQGDRSNYGYTF
.,.,TRBV5-8,TRBJ2-7,TGTGCCAACCCAGAGGATTCCCGGGGGACCCACGAGCAGTACTTC,CANPEDSRGTHEQYF
.,.,TRBV19,TRBJ1-2,TGTGCCAGTAGTATAGCGGGTCCGGAAGGCGGCTACACCTTC,CASSIAGPEGGYTF
.,.,TRBV9,TRBJ2-3,TGTGCCAGCAGCGTGGCGGTGACAGATACGCAGTATTTT,CASSVAVTDTQYF
few,.,TRBV5-6,TRBJ1-3,TGTGCCAGCAGCTTCCCGGAGGGGGGAAACACCATATATTTT,CASSFPEGGNTIYF
.,.,TRBV7-2,TRBJ1-2,TGTGCCAGCAGATACTTAAGTCAAAACTATGGCTACACCTTC,CASRYLSQNYGYTF
.,TRBD1,TRBV28,TRBJ1-4,TGTGCCAGCAGTTTATCATCAGGGGGTAGAGAAAAACTGTTTTTT,CASSLSSGGREKLFF
.,TRBD2,TRBV4-1,TRBJ2-1,TGCGCCAGCAGCCCTACTAGCGGGAGAAGCAATGAGCAGTTCTTC,CASSPTSGRSNEQFF
.,TRBD1,TRBV5-6,TRBJ2-2,TGTGCCAGCAGCCCGACAGGGCGGAGCACCGGGGAGCTGTTTTTT,CASSPTGRSTGELFF
once,TRBD2,TRBV11-2,TRBJ2-7,TGTGCCAGCAGCTTCTCGCTAGCGGGATCCTACGAGCAGTACTTC,CASSFSLAGSYEQYF
.,.,TRBV28,TRBJ1-5,TGTGCCAGCAGTTTCCGGCAGGGCCGGGGCAATCAGCCCCAGCATTTT,CASSFRQGRGNQPQHF
.,TRBD1,TRBV11-2,TRBJ1-1,TGTGCCAGCAGCTTAGGAGGGACAGGGAGAGGGGCTTTCTTT,CASSLGGTGRGAFF
.,.,TRBV5-4,TRBJ2-6,TGTGCCAGCAGCTCCTGGGGGGATGGGGCCAACGTCCTGACTTTC,CASSSWGDGANVLTF
few,.,TRBV7-2,TRBJ1-1,TGTGCCAGCAGCTTCGGGGTGTTCGGGAACACTGAAGCTTTCTTT,CASSFGVFGNTEAFF
.,TRBD1,TRBV5-1,TRBJ2-7,TGCGCCAGCAGAAGGACAGGGTTCGGTATGGAGCAGTACTTC,CASRRTGFGMEQYF
.,.,TRBV9,TRBJ1-5,TGTGCCAGCAGCGTAGATGTCGGGGATCAGCCCCAGCATTTT,CASSVDVGDQPQHF